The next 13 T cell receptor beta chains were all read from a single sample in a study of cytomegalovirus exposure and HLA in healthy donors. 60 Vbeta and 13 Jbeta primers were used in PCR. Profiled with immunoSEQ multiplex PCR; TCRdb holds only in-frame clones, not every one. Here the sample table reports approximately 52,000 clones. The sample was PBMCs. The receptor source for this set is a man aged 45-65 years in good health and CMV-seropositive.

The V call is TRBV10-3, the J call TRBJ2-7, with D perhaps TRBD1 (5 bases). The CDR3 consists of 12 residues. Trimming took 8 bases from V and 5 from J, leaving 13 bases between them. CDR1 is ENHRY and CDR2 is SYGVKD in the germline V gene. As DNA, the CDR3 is TGTGCCATCGGTCAACAGGAGAACGAGCAGTACTTC. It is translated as CAIGQQENEQYF.

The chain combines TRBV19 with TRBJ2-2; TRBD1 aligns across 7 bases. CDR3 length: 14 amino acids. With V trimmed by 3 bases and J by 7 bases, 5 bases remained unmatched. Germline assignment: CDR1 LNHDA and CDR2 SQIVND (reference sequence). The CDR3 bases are TGTGCCAGTAGTATGGGGCAGGGGGTCGGGGAGCTGTTTTTT. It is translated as CASSMGQGVGELFF.

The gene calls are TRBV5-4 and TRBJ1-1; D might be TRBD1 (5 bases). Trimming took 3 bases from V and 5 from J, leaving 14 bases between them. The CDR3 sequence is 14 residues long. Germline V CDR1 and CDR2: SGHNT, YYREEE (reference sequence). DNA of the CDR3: TGTGCCAGCAGCTCCTCGGGGGGATGGACTGAAGCTTTCTTT. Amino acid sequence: CASSSSGGWTEAFF.

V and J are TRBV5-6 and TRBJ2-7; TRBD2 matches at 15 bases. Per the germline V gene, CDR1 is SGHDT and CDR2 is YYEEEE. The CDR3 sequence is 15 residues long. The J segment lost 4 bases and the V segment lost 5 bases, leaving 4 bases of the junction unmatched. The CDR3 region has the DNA TGTGCCAGCAGACTGGGACTAGCGGGAGGTTACGAGCAGTACTTC. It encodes CASRLGLAGGYEQYF.

The CDR3 here is CASRSPGNEQYF. The CDR3 DNA follows: TGTGCCAGCAGGTCGCCGGGAAACGAGCAGTACTTC. This chain uses TRBV25-1 with TRBJ2-7, with D tentatively TRBD2 (5 bases). The CDR3 spans 12 residues. V lost 6 bases, J lost 5 bases, and 11 bases lay in between. From germline, CDR1 is MGHDK and CDR2 SYGVNS.

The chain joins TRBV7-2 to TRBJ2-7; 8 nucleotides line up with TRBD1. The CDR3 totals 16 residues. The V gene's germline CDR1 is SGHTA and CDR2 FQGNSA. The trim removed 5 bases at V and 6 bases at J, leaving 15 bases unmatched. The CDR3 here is CASSAQGAHTFSEQYF. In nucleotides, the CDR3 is TGTGCCAGCAGCGCCCAGGGGGCCCACACGTTTTCCGAGCAGTACTTC.

CDR3 region: CASSITGYSNQPQHF. Written as DNA, the CDR3 is TGTGCCAGTAGTATAACAGGGTATAGCAATCAGCCCCAGCATTTT. This sequence joins TRBV19 and TRBJ1-5, with D possibly matching TRBD1 (6 bases). The CDR3 spans 15 residues. Per the germline V gene, CDR1 is LNHDA and CDR2 is SQIVND (reference sequence). The V and J ends lost 2 bases and 0 bases respectively, with 8 bases between them. Full variable domain (rest looked up from reference TRBV19 and TRBJ1-5): DGGITQSPKYLFRKEGQNVTLSCEQNLNHDAMYWYRQDPGQGLRLIYYSQIVNDFQKGDIAEGYSVSREKKESFPLTVTSAQKNPTAFYLCASSITGYSNQPQHFGDGTRLSIL.

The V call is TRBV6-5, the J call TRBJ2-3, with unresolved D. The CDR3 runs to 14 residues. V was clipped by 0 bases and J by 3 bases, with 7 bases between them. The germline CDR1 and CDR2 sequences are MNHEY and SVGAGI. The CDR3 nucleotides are TGTGCCAGCAGTTACTCTGGCCGAACAGATACGCAGTATTTT. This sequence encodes CASSYSGRTDTQYF.

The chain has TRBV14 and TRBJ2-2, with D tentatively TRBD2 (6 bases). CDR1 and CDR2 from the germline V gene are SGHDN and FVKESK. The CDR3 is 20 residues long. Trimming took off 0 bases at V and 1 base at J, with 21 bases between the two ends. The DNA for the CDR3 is TGTGCCAGCAGCCAAGAACGTCGATGGGGGTTGCGGGAGAACACCGGGGAGCTGTTTTTT. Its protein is CASSQERRWGLRENTGELFF. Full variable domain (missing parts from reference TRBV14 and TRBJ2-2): EAGVTQFPSHSVIEKGQTVTLRCDPISGHDNLYWYRRVMGKEIKFLLHFVKESKQDESGMPNNRFLAERTGGTYSTLKVQPAELEDSGVYFCASSQERRWGLRENTGELFFGEGSRLTVL.

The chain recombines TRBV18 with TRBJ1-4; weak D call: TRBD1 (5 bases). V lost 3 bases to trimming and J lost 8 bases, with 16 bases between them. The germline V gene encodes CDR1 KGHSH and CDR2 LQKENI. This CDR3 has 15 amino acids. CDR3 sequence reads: CASSPLDRGGEKLFF. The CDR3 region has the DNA TGTGCCAGCTCACCTTTGGATAGGGGTGGAGAAAAACTGTTTTTT.

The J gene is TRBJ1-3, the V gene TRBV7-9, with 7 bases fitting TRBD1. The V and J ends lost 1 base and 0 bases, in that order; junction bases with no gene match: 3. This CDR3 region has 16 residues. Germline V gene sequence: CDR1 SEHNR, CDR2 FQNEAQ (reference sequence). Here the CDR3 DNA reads TGTGCCAGCAGCTTAGACAGGGGAGTCTCTGGAAACACCATATATTTT. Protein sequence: CASSLDRGVSGNTIYF.

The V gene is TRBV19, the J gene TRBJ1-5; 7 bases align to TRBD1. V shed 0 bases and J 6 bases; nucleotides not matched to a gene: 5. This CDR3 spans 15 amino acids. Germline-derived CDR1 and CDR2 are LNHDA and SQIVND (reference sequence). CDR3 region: CASSIEGQAFQPQHF. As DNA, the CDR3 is TGTGCCAGTAGTATAGAAGGACAGGCCTTTCAGCCCCAGCATTTT. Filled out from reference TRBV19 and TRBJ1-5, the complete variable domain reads DGGITQSPKYLFRKEGQNVTLSCEQNLNHDAMYWYRQDPGQGLRLIYYSQIVNDFQKGDIAEGYSVSREKKESFPLTVTSAQKNPTAFYLCASSIEGQAFQPQHFGDGTRLSIL.

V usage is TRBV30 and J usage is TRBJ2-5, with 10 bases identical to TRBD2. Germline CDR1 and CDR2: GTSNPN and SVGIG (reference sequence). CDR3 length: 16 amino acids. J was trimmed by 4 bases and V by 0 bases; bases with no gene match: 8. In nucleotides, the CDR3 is TGTGCCTGGAGTGTTCGAAGCGGGGGGGCGAGAGAGACCCAGTACTTC. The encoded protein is CAWSVRSGGARETQYF.